The 17 T cell receptor beta chains below all came from one sample that was sequenced in a study of human T cells and chemical hapten exposure. TCRdb redid the calling of the RACE reads with MiXCR, one entry per CDR3 protein. This sample has under 95,000 distinct CDR3 sequences, with approximately 10% found just once. Time point denoted: healthy volunteer bleed at 2 weeks. Blood, whole and unfractionated, served as the source for total RNA extraction. The sequenced material came from whole blood. These receptors all stem from a female donor in good health. Some clones in this sample may be carry-over from other donors' samples.

The chain recombines TRBV9 with TRBJ2-5, with D possibly TRBD2 on 5 matching bases. V was trimmed by 2 bases and J by 0 bases, leaving 5 bases between them. The CDR3 has 13 amino acids. Germline V lookup: CDR1 SGDLS, CDR2 YYNGEE. CDR3 in amino acids: CASSVGDQETQYF. CDR3 nucleotide sequence: TGTGCCAGCAGCGTCGGGGACCAAGAGACCCAGTACTTC.

This clonotype was observed at least ten times. The chain recombines TRBV28 with TRBJ2-7, with D possibly matching TRBD2 (6 bases). Germline lookup yields CDR1 MDHEN and CDR2 SYDVKM. The CDR3 has 14 residues. V lost 4 bases and J lost 7, with 17 bases in between. CDR3 amino acids: CASSSTGTAEEQYF. The CDR3 bases are TGTGCCAGCAGTTCGACCGGGACTGCAGAAGAGCAGTACTTC. The full variable domain, with the rest looked up from reference TRBV28 and TRBJ2-7, is DVKVTQSSRYLVKRTGEKVFLECVQDMDHENMFWYRQDPGLGLRLIYFSYDVKMKEKGDIPEGYSVSREKKERFSLILESASTNQTSMYLCASSSTGTAEEQYFGPGTRLTVT.

This clonotype has a handful of counts. The CDR3 sequence: CASSHNSVEAFF. CDR3 bases: TGTGCCAGCAGCCACAACAGCGTAGAAGCTTTCTTT. The chain uses TRBV7-9 and TRBJ1-1; no reliable D call. Between the trimmed V and J ends, which lost 5 bases and 8 bases, there was a span of 12 bases. This CDR3 region has 12 residues. The germline V gene encodes CDR1 SEHNR and CDR2 FQNEAQ (reference sequence).

Ten or more counts support this clonotype. One end of the junction varies from germline; a read error may be responsible. This rearrangement joins TRBV29-1 to TRBJ2-5, with a tentative D call TRBD1 (6 bases). The CDR3 covers 14 residues. The germline V gene has CDR1 SQVTM and CDR2 ANQGSEA. CDR3: CSVGRYRDQGTQYF. CDR3 DNA sequence: TGCAGCGTTGGGCGTTACAGGGATCAAGGGACCCAGTACTTC.

This clonotype has ten or more counts. V gene TRBV2 combines with J gene TRBJ1-5; 7 nucleotides line up with TRBD1. Trimming removed 1 base from V and 6 bases from J; junction bases left unmatched: 3. The CDR3 has 14 residues. Germline loops: CDR1 SNHLY, CDR2 FYNNEI. The CDR3 reads CASSEEGAVQPQHF. DNA for the CDR3: TGTGCCAGCAGTGAAGAGGGGGCGGTTCAGCCCCAGCATTTT.

This clonotype was found many times. This rearrangement joins TRBV4-2 to TRBJ2-7; D gene uncertain. The germline CDR1 and CDR2 sequences are LGHNA and YNFKEQ. Trimming took 0 bases from V and 3 from J, leaving 6 bases between them. CDR3 length equals 13 residues. The CDR3 reads CASSQDAYYEQYF. CDR3 in DNA: TGTGCCAGCAGCCAAGATGCTTACTACGAGCAGTACTTC.

This clonotype turned up a few times. J is TRBJ1-1 and V is TRBV27, with D uncertain. Germline values: CDR1 MNHEY, CDR2 SMNVEV (reference sequence). With 2 bases removed from V and 3 bases from J, the gap between germline ends came to 13 bases. The CDR3 has 15 amino acids. The chain's CDR3 is CASSLTFSADTEAFF. The CDR3 coding sequence is TGTGCCAGCAGTTTAACGTTTAGTGCGGACACTGAAGCTTTCTTT.

This clonotype has ten or more counts. The chain links TRBV5-1 to TRBJ2-2, with D possibly matching TRBD1 (6 bases). Germline V gene sequence: CDR1 SGHRS, CDR2 YFSETQ. V lost 4 bases and J 0 bases, leaving 13 bases between the germline ends. This CDR3 is 16 amino acids long. In DNA, the CDR3 is TGCGCCAGCAGCAGAGGACAGACCGCGAACACCGGGGAGCTGTTTTTT. It yields the protein CASSRGQTANTGELFF.

This clonotype has more than one count but fewer than ten. The chain joins TRBV13 to TRBJ1-1, with D perhaps TRBD1 (5 bases). Trimming removed 0 bases from V and 8 bases from J, with 13 bases in between. CDR3 length: 14 residues. Germline V lookup: CDR1 PRHDT, CDR2 FYEKMQ (reference sequence). The CDR3, as DNA: TGTGCCAGCAGCTTAGGCCTCGACAGACGCGAAGCTTTCTTT. It yields the protein CASSLGLDRREAFF.

This rearrangement joins TRBV6-1 to TRBJ1-2; no clear D gene. The CDR3 extends over 13 amino acids. Trimming took off 3 bases at V and 4 bases at J, with 9 bases between the two ends. The V gene's germline CDR1 is MNHNS and CDR2 SASEGT. The CDR3 loop is CASSENGVYGYTF. The CDR3 DNA reads TGTGCCAGCAGTGAGAACGGTGTCTATGGCTACACCTTC.

The chain uses TRBV21-1 and TRBJ2-7; the table's D call, TRBD1, was not checked against the DNA. TRBV21-1 is assigned pseudogene status. The CDR3 length is 17 residues. The CDR3 sequence: CASSKTLRGEVHYEQYF. The CDR3 DNA reads as TGTGCCAGCAGCAAAACGCTTCGAGGGGAAGTTCACTACGAGCAGTACTTC.

The chain carries TRBV13 and TRBJ2-7, with D perhaps being TRBD1 or TRBD2 (6 bases each). With 5 bases removed from V and 7 bases from J, the gap between germline ends came to 27 bases. This CDR3 has 17 amino acids. CDR1 PRHDT and CDR2 FYEKMQ come from the germline V gene (reference sequence). This chain's CDR3 is CASSASVGGAGLREQYF. CDR3 sequence (DNA): TGTGCCAGCAGCGCCAGCGTAGGGGGAGCGGGCCTTAGGGAGCAGTACTTC.

This clonotype has a count of ten or more. The CDR3 nucleotides are TGTGCCACCAGCAGAGGGGACAGGTCCTACGAGCAGTACTTC. Protein product: CATSRGDRSYEQYF. The chain joins TRBV15 to TRBJ2-7; 8 bases match TRBD1. The length of the CDR3 is 14 residues. The germline V gene has CDR1 LNHNV and CDR2 YYDKDF (reference sequence). The ends lost 1 base at V and 1 base at J; junction bases unmatched: 0.

This clonotype showed up many times. The gene calls are TRBV4-1 and TRBJ2-1, with a possible D match to TRBD2 (6 bases). The length of the CDR3 is 14 residues. V dropped 5 bases and J dropped 14 bases, with 22 bases sitting between them. CDR1 is MGHRA and CDR2 is YSYEKL in the germline V gene. CDR3 loop: CASSLQDSGTWKFF. In DNA form, the CDR3 reads TGCGCCAGCAGCTTACAGGATTCCGGGACTTGGAAGTTCTTC.

This clonotype was seen a handful of times. The rearrangement links TRBV7-2 to TRBJ2-1; 10 bases are shared with TRBD1. The CDR3 consists of 13 residues. Germline V gives CDR1 SGHTA, CDR2 FQGNSA. Trimming cost V 5 bases and J 8 bases; bases outside gene matches: 3. CDR3 in amino acids: CASSQDRGDEQFF. Here the CDR3 DNA reads TGTGCCAGCAGCCAGGACAGGGGGGATGAGCAGTTCTTC.

The chain carries TRBV18 and TRBJ1-2, with 9 bases identical to TRBD1. V was pared by 5 bases and J by 6 bases, with 10 bases of the junction left unmatched. CDR1 and CDR2 (germline): KGHSH, LQKENI. This CDR3 region has 15 residues. This chain's CDR3 is CASSSSAGTGNGYTF. The CDR3 DNA is TGTGCCAGCTCATCCTCGGCCGGGACAGGGAATGGCTACACCTTC.

The chain carries TRBV20-1 and TRBJ2-7, with D possibly called TRBD1 or TRBD2 (5 bases each). The germline V gene encodes CDR1 DFQATT and CDR2 SNEGSKA (reference sequence). V gave up 5 bases and J gave up 2 bases, with 19 bases separating them. This CDR3 is built from 15 residues. DNA of the CDR3: TGCAGTGCTGGCGCTCGGGACCGGCCAGCCTACGAGCAGTACTTC. Amino acid sequence: CSAGARDRPAYEQYF.